One TCR beta chain is described in this entry. These data are taken from a study of OX40 agonist ivuxolimab in advanced cancers. The method was immunoSEQ multiplex PCR; TCRdb's version includes in-frame clones alone and lacks a portion of them. The sample shows over 90,000 clones, about nine tenths of them seen only once. Exclusion applied to patients with autoimmune disease history or systemic immunosuppression. The clonotype was recovered from an adult with an advanced solid tumor such as melanoma, head and neck, liver or kidney cancer. Specimen: CD4+ or CD8+ T cells sorted from blood, collected in a trial of the OX40 agonist ivuxolimab.

The DNA of the CDR3 is TGTGCCAGCAGCCCTTGGGGGGGACAAAATGAGCAGTTCTTC. Translating gives CASSPWGGQNEQFF. The gene calls are TRBV6-6 and TRBJ2-1; the D gene is possibly TRBD2 (7 bases). Looked up from germline, CDR1 is MNHNY and CDR2 is SVGAGI (reference sequence). This CDR3 comprises 14 residues. V was pared by 6 bases and J by 7 bases, with 16 bases between.